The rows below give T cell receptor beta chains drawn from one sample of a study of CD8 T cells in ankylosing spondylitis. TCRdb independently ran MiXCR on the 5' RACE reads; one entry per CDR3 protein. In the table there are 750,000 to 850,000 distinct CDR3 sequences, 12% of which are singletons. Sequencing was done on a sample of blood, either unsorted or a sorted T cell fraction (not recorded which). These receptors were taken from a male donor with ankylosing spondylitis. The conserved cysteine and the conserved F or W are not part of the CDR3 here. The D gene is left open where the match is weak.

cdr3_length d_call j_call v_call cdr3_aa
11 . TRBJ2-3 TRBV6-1 ASSFKRTDTQY
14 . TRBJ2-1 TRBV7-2 ASSFDPFPFYNEQF
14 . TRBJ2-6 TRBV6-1 ASTPLRDSGANVLT
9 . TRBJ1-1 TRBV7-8 ASSIFNEAF
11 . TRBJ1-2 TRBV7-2 ASSLSWTRGYT
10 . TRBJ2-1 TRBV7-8 ASSLMDNEQF
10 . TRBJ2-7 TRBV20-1 SARKDGYEQY
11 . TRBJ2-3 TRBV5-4 ASSGYRADTQY
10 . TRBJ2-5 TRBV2 ASSPDSGTQY
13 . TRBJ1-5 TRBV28 ASTPGQGFNQPQH
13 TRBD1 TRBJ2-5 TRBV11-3 ASSSTGDGEETQY
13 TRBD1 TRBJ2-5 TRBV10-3 AISVRGQTQETQY
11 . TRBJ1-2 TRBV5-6 ASTSRVQNGYT
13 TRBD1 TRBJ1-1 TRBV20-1 SARTGTGMNTEAF
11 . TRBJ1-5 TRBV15 ATSSSPLSPQH
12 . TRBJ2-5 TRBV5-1 ASKADSQRETQY
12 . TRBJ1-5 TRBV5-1 ASSLDRADQPQH
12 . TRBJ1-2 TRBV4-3 ASSHWPPNYGYT
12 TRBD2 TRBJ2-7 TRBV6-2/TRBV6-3 ASSSTGTSSEQY
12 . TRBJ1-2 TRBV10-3 AISDRTLNYGYT
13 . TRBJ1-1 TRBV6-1 ASLLRNSLNTEAF
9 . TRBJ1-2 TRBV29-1 SVGRTDGYT
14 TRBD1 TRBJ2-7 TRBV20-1 SARDPGQGSTYEQY
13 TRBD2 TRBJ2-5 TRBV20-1 SASNRGLAFETQY
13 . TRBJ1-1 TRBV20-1 SARDPQGSDTEAF
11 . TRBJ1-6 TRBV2 ASSGERDSPLH
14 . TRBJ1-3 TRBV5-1 ASSLNMGFSGNTIY
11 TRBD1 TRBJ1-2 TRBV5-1 ASSPDRDYGYT
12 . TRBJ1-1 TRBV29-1 SVELRLRDTEAF
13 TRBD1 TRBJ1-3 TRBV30 AWSTGTARRNTIY
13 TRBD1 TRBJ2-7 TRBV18 ASSSPDRASYEQY
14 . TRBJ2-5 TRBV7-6 ASSLGVGTNQETQY
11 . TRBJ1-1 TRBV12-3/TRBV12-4 ASSYNGNTEAF
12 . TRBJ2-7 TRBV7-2 ASSLRGLRGEQY
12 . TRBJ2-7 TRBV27 ASRKTGLWYEQY
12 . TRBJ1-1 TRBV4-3 ASSQGRRNTEAF
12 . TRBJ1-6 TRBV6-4 ASRAQSYNSPLH
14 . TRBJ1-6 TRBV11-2 ASSSRRDAYNSPLH
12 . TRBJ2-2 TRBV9 ASSVGTGTGELF
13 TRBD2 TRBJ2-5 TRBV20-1 SASSLAGGGETQY
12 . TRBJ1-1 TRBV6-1 ASQHRVAGTEAF
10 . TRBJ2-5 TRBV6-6 ATGTGWKTQY
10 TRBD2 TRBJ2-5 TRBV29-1 SVHSRGRTQY
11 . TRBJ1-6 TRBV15 ATSRDRNSPLH
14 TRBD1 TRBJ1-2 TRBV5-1 ASSGTGQKGNYGYT
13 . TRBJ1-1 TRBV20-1 SARDLYGGYTEAF
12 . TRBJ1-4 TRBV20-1 SARDPRTGEKLF
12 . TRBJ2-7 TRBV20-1 SARDSRSAYEQY
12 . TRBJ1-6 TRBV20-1 SARASIRNSPLH
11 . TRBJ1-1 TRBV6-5 ASSYGQSTEAF
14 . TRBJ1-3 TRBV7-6 ASSRSGLLSGNTIY